This T cell receptor beta chain derives from a study of blood T cell repertoires in COVID-19. Study-wide context: From T cells, B-cell-depleted T cells, or PBMCs came the material, which was cDNA or gDNA.

V shed 5 bases and J 3 bases; nucleotides not matched to a gene: 3. Germline CDR1 is SGHTA and CDR2 is FQGTGA. This CDR3 comprises 14 residues. The table came from immunoSEQ multiplex PCR; TCRdb's copy has only in-frame clones and leaves some out. The sample lists 110,000 to 150,000 clones; just under 90% were seen once. Sequencing was performed on peripheral blood. The clonotype was recovered from a woman aged 40-49 years with acute or convalescent COVID-19. The J gene is TRBJ2-5, the V gene TRBV7-3; 10 nucleotides agree with TRBD2. The CDR3 reads CASSPGLAEETQYF. Written as DNA, the CDR3 is TGTGCCAGCAGCCCCGGACTAGCGGAAGAGACCCAGTACTTC.